Listed below are T cell receptor beta chains from one sample, sequenced in a study of blood T cell repertoires in COVID-19. Some clones are missing from TCRdb's copy, which holds only in-frame ones; the method was immunoSEQ multiplex PCR. The sample contains roughly 200,000 clones, 80% to 90% of which appear only once. The source material was peripheral blood. Every receptor here comes from a man aged 60 to 69 with acute or convalescent COVID-19. CDR3s include the opening cysteine and the closing phenylalanine or tryptophan. A D gene is named only where the DNA matches it firmly. Clone sizes are given selectively: once, few, many, or a class where the clone is expanded.

>TRBD1|NA|TRBV12-5|TRBJ2-1
TGTGCTAGTGGCTCCACTGGACAGGGGGCGTTGCGGTTCTTC
CASGSTGQGALRFF
>TRBD1|NA|TRBV19|TRBJ1-2
TGTGCCAGTACCCCAGGGGACAGTTATGGCTACACCTTC
CASTPGDSYGYTF
>NA|few|TRBV18|TRBJ1-2
TGTGCCAGCTCACTTGCGCGACAGGAAGGGTATGGCTACACCTTC
CASSLARQEGYGYTF
>TRBD1|few|TRBV5-1|TRBJ2-5
TGCGCCAGCAGCCCAGGACAGGTCCAAGAGACCCAGTACTTC
CASSPGQVQETQYF
>TRBD1|NA|TRBV18|TRBJ1-2
TGTGCCAGCTCACCACCGGGACAGGGGCCTGGCTACACCTTC
CASSPPGQGPGYTF
>TRBD1|NA|TRBV7-3|TRBJ2-2
TGTGCCAGCAGCCTTGGACAGGGGGCGAACACCGGGGAGCTGTTTTTT
CASSLGQGANTGELFF
>NA|few|TRBV5-1|TRBJ1-1
TGCGCCAGCAGCTTGGCCCCCAGGCAGAACACTGAAGCTTTCTTT
CASSLAPRQNTEAFF
>NA|NA|TRBV10-3|TRBJ2-5
TGTGCCTCCGGGGCGGGGGAGACCCAGTACTTC
CASGAGETQYF
>TRBD1|NA|TRBV5-4|TRBJ1-6
TGTGCCAGCAGCCCGGACAGGGCCTATAATTCACCCCTCCACTTT
CASSPDRAYNSPLHF
>TRBD1|NA|TRBV2|TRBJ1-5
TGTGCCAGCAGGGGGACAGGGACCAATCAGCCCCAGCATTTT
CASRGTGTNQPQHF
>TRBD1|NA|TRBV5-8|TRBJ1-1
TGTGCCAGCAGCCCGGGACAGGGGGGCGACACTGAAGCTTTCTTT
CASSPGQGGDTEAFF
>NA|NA|TRBV7-9|TRBJ2-1
TGTGCCAGCAGCGCGGACAGCTACAATGAGCAGTTCTTC
CASSADSYNEQFF
>TRBD2|NA|TRBV12-5|TRBJ2-5
TGTGCTAGTGGTTTGTATGGACTAGCGGGAGTGGAGACCCAGTACTTC
CASGLYGLAGVETQYF
>NA|NA|TRBV18|TRBJ2-7
TGTGCCAGCTCATTAGGACAGAACTACGAGCAGTACTTC
CASSLGQNYEQYF